This TCR beta chain emerged from a study of PD-L1 blockade in urothelial cancer. Overall study: After treatment start, blood was analyzed at 3 weeks (second dose) and at 6 weeks.

This CDR3 region has 16 residues. V lost 0 bases, J lost 4 bases, and 14 bases lay in between. Germline-derived CDR1 and CDR2 are SGHRS and YFSETQ. Time point noted: peripheral blood 6 weeks after treatment start. The patients had locally advanced or metastatic urothelial carcinoma. In each PCR, synthetic TCR analog templates were spiked in. TCRdb's table, derived via immunoSEQ multiplex PCR, lists solely in-frame clones and lacks some. The repertoire includes tens of thousands of clones, 88% of them detected once, and roughly 2.5% sits in the top ten. The chain uses TRBV5-1 and TRBJ1-5, with D perhaps TRBD1 (6 bases). Sample: PBMCs, taken around atezolizumab (anti-PD-L1) treatment. This receptor was taken from a man in his sixties with urothelial cancer. The CDR3 spells CASSLAGAQGNQPQHF. CDR3 sequence (DNA): TGCGCCAGCAGCTTGGCAGGGGCCCAAGGAAATCAGCCCCAGCATTTT.